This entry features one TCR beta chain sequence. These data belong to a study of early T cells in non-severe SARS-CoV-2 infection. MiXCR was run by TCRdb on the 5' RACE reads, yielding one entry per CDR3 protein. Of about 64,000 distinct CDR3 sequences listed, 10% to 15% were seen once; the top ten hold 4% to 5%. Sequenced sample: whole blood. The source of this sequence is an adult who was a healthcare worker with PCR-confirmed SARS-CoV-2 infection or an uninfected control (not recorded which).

The CDR3 region is CATSPTGTGANVLTF. For the CDR3, the DNA is TGTGCCACCAGCCCGACAGGAACTGGGGCCAACGTCCTGACTTTC. V usage is TRBV24-1 and J usage is TRBJ2-6, with D possibly being TRBD1 (6 bases). This CDR3 region has 15 residues. Trimming left V 7 bases short and J 2 bases short, with 11 bases between. Per germline, CDR1 KGHDR and CDR2 SFDVKD.